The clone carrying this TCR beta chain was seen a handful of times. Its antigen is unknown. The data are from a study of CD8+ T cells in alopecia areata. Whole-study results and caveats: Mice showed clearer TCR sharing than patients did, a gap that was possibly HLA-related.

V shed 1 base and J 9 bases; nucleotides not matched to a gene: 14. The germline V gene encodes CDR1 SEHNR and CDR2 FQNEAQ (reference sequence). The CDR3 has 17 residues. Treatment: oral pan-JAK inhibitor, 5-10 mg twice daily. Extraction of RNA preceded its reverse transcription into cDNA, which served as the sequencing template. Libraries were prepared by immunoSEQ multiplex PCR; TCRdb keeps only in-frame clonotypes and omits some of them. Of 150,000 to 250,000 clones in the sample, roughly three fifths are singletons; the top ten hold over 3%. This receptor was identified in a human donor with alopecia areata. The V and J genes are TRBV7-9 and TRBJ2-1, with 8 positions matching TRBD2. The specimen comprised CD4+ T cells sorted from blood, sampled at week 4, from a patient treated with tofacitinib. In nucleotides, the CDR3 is TGTGCCAGCAGCTTAGGGACTTGGGCGGGGGGCCGCCCTGAGCAGTTCTTC. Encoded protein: CASSLGTWAGGRPEQFF.